This T cell receptor beta chain was sequenced in a study of response to subunit inactivated influenza vaccine. Study outcomes and limitations: The authors proposed limited new T cell recruitment per seasonal influenza vaccination.

This clonotype was counted between two and nine times. Antigen: not known. The CDR3 has 12 residues. The germline gives CDR1 SGHNT, CDR2 YYREEE (reference sequence). Trimming pared 3 bases from V and 11 bases from J, leaving 12 bases between. MiXCR, run by TCRdb on the RT-PCR reads, gives a single entry per CDR3 protein. This repertoire shows around 530,000 distinct CDR3 sequences, 16% found once; its top ten account for roughly 3%. The gene calls are TRBV5-4 and TRBJ2-1; D possibly corresponds to TRBD2 (5 bases). The source material was CD4+ T cells sorted from PBMCs, sampled about 23 months after vaccination. The TCR sequence derives from a man between 50 and 69 years old who received an inactivated influenza vaccine. CDR3 bases: TGTGCCAGCAGCTCGACCGGGATAAAGCAGTTCTTC. Translated, it gives CASSSTGIKQFF.